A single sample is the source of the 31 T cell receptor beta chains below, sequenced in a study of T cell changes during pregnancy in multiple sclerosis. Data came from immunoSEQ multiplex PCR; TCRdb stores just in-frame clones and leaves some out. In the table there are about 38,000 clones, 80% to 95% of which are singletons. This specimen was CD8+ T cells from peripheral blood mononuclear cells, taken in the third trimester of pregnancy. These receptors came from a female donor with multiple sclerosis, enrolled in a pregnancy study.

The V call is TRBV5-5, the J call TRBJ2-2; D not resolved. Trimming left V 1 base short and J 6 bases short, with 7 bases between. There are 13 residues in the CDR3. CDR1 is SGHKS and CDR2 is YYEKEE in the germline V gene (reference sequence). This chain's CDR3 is CASSLPVSGELFF. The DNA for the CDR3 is TGTGCCAGCAGCTTGCCAGTTTCCGGGGAGCTGTTTTTT.

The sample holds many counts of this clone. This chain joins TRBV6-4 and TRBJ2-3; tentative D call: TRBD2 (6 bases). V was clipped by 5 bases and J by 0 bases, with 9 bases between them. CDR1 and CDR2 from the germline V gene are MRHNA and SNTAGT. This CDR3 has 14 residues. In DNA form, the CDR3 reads TGTGCCAGCAGTTCCGGGACTAGCACAGATACGCAGTATTTT. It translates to CASSSGTSTDTQYF.

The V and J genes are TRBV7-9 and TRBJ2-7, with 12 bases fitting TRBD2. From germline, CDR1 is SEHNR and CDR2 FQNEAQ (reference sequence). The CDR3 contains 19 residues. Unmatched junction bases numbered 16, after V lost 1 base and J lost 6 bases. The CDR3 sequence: CASSLGTSGRPTLSSEQYF. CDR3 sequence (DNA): TGTGCCAGCAGCTTAGGTACTAGCGGGAGGCCTACCTTATCATCCGAGCAGTACTTC.

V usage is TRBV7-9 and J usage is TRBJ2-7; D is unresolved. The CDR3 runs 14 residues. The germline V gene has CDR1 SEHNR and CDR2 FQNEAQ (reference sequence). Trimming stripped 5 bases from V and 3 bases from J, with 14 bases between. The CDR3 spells CASSHPRSYYEQYF. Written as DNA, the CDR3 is TGTGCCAGCAGCCACCCGAGGAGTTACTACGAGCAGTACTTC. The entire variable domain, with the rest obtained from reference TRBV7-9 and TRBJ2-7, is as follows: DTGVSQNPRHKITKRGQNVTFRCDPISEHNRLYWYRQTLGQGPEFLTYFQNEAQLEKSRLLSDRFSAERPKGSFSTLEIQRTEQGDSAMYLCASSHPRSYYEQYFGPGTRLTVT.

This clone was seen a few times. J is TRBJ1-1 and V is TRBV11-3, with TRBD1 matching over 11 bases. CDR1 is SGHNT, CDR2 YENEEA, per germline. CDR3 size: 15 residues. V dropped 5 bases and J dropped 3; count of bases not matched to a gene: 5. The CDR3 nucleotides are TGTGCCAGCAGCCCCAAGGGACAGGGGGACACTGAAGCTTTCTTT. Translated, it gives CASSPKGQGDTEAFF.

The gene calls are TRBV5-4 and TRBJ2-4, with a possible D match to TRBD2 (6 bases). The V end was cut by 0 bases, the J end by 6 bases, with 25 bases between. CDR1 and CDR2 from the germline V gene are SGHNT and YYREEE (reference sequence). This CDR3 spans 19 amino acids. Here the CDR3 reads CASSLAPSVPSKERNIQYF. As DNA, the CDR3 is TGTGCCAGCAGCTTGGCCCCTAGCGTCCCTAGCAAGGAGAGAAACATTCAGTACTTC.

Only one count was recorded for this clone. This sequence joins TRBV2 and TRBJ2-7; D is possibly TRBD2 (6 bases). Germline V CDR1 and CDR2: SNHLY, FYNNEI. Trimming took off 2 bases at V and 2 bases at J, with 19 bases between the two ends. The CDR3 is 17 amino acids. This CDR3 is CASSESVGRRDPYEQYF. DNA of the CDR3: TGTGCCAGCAGTGAATCTGTAGGTCGGCGGGACCCCTACGAGCAGTACTTC.

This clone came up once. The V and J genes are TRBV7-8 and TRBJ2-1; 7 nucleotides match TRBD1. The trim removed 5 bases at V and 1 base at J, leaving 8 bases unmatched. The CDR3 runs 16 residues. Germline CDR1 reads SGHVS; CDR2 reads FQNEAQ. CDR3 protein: CASSLRLDRSYNEQFF. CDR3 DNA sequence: TGTGCCAGCAGCCTTCGATTGGACAGGTCCTACAATGAGCAGTTCTTC. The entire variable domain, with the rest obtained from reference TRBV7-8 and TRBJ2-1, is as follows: GAGVSQSPRYKVAKRGQDVALRCDPISGHVSLFWYQQALGQGPEFLTYFQNEAQLDKSGLPSDRFFAERPEGSVSTLKIQRTQQEDSAVYLCASSLRLDRSYNEQFFGPGTRLTVL.

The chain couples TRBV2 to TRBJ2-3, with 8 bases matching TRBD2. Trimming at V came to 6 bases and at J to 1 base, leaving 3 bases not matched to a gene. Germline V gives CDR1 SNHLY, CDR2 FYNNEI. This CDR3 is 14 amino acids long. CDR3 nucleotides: TGTGCCAGCAGCGATAGCGGGGGCACAGATACGCAGTATTTT. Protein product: CASSDSGGTDTQYF.

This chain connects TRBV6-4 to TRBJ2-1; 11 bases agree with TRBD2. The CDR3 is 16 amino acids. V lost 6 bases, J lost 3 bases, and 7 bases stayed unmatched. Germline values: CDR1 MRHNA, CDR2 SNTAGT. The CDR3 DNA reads TGTGCCAGCAGCTCTACTAGCGGGAGTGGCTACAATGAGCAGTTCTTC. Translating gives CASSSTSGSGYNEQFF.

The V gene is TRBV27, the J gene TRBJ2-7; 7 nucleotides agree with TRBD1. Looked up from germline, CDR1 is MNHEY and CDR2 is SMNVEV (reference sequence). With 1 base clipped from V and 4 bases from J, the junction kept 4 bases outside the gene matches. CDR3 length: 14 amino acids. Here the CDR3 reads CASSLLGTAYEQYF. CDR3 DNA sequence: TGTGCCAGCAGTTTATTAGGGACAGCATACGAGCAGTACTTC.

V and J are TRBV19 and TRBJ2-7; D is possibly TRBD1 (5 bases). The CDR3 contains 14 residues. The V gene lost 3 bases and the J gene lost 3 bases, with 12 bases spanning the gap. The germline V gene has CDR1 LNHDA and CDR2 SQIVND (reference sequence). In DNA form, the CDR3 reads TGTGCCAGTAGTATTAGGGGCTACCACTACGAGCAGTACTTC. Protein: CASSIRGYHYEQYF.

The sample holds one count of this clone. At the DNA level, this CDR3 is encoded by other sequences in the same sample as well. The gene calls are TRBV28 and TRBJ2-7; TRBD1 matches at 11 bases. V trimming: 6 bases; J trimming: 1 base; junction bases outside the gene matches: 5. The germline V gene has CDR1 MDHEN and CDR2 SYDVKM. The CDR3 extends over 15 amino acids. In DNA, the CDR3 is TGTGCCAGCAGCTACGGACAGGGGGCATCCTACGAGCAGTACTTC. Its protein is CASSYGQGASYEQYF.

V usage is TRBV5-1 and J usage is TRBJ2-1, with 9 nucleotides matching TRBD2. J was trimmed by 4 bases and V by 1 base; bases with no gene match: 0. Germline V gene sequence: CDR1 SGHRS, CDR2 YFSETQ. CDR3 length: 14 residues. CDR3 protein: CASSLTSGYNEQFF. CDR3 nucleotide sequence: TGCGCCAGCAGCTTGACTAGCGGGTACAATGAGCAGTTCTTC.

The CDR3 protein is CASSIGTGVGNQPQHF. The CDR3 bases are TGTGCCAGTAGTATAGGTACAGGGGTCGGGAATCAGCCCCAGCATTTT. V and J are TRBV19 and TRBJ1-5; 7 bases map to TRBD1. The J segment lost 4 bases and the V segment lost 1 base, leaving 7 bases of the junction unmatched. There are 16 residues in the CDR3. The germline CDR1 and CDR2 sequences are LNHDA and SQIVND (reference sequence).

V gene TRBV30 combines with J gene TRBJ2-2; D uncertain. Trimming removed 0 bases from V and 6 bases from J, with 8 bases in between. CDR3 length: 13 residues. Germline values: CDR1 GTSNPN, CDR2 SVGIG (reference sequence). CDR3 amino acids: CAWSVGEPGELFF. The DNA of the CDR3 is TGTGCCTGGAGTGTGGGCGAGCCCGGGGAGCTGTTTTTT.

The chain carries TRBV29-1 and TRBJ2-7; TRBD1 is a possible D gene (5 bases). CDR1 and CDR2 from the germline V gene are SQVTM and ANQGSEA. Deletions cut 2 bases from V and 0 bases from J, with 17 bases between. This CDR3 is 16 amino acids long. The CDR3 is CSVEKVDRKSSYEQYF. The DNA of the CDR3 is TGCAGCGTTGAAAAGGTCGACAGAAAGAGCTCCTACGAGCAGTACTTC.

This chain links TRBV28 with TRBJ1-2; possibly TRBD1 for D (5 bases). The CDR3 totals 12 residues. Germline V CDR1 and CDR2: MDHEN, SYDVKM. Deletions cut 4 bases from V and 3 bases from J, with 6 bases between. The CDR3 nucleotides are TGTGCCAGCAGTTCCAGGGACTATGGCTACACCTTC. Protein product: CASSSRDYGYTF.

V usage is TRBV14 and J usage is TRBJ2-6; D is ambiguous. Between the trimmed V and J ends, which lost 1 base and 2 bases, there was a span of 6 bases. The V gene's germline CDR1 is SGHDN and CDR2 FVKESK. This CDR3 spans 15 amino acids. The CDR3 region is CASSQGGAGANVLTF. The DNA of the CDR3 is TGTGCCAGCAGCCAAGGCGGCGCTGGGGCCAACGTCCTGACTTTC.

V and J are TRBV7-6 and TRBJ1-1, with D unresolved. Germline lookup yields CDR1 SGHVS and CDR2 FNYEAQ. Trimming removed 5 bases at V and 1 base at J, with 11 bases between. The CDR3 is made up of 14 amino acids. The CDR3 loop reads CASSPTLGNTEAFF. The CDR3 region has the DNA TGTGCCAGCAGCCCTACGCTTGGGAACACTGAAGCTTTCTTT.

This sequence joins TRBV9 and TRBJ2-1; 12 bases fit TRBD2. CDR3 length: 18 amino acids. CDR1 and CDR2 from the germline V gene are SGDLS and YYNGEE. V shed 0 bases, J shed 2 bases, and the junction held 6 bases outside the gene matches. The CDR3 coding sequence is TGTGCCAGCAGCGTAGTAGCTAGCGGGAGGGAAACCTACAATGAGCAGTTCTTC. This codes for CASSVVASGRETYNEQFF. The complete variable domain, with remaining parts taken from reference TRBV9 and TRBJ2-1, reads DSGVTQTPKHLITATGQRVTLRCSPRSGDLSVYWYQQSLDQGLQFLIQYYNGEERAKGNILERFSAQQFPDLHSELNLSSLELGDSALYFCASSVVASGRETYNEQFFGPGTRLTVL.

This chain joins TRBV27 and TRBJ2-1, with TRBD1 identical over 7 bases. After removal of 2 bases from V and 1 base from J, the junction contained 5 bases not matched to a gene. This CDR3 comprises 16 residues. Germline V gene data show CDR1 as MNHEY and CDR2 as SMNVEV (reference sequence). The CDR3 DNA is TGTGCCAGCAGTTTAGCAGGGGGTGGGTCCTACAATGAGCAGTTCTTC. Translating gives CASSLAGGGSYNEQFF.

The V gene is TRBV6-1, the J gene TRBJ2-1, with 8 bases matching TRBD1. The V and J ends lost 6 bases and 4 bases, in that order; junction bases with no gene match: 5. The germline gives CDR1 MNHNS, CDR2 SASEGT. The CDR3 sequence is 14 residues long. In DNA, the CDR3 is TGTGCCAGCAGGAACAGGGGGTCTTACAATGAGCAGTTCTTC. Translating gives CASRNRGSYNEQFF.

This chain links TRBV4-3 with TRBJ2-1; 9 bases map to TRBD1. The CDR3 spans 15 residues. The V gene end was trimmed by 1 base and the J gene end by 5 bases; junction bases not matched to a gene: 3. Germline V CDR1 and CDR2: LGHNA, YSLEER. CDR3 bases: TGCGCCAGCAGCCAAGGGACAGGGGAAAACAATGAGCAGTTCTTC. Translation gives CASSQGTGENNEQFF.

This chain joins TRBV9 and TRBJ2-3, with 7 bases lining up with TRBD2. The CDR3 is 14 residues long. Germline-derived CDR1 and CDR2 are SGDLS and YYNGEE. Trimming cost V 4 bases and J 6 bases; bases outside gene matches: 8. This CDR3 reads CASSPRTSWDTQYF. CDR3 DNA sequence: TGTGCCAGCAGCCCCAGGACTAGTTGGGATACGCAGTATTTT.

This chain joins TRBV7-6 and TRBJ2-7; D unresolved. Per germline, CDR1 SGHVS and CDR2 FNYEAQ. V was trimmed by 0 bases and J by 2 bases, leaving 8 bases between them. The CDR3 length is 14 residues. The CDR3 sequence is CASSLAGTTYEQYF. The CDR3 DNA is TGTGCCAGCAGCTTAGCGGGCACCACCTACGAGCAGTACTTC.

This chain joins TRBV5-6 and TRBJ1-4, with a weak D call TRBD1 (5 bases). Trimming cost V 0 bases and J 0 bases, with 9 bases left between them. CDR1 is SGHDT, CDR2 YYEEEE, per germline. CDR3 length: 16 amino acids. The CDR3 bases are TGTGCCAGCAGCTTGGGACAGTCTTCAACTAATGAAAAACTGTTTTTT. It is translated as CASSLGQSSTNEKLFF. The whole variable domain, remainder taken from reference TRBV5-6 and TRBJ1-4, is DAGVTQSPTHLIKTRGQQVTLRCSPKSGHDTVSWYQQALGQGPQFIFQYYEEEERQRGNFPDRFSGHQFPNYSSELNVNALLLGDSALYLCASSLGQSSTNEKLFFGSGTQLSVL.

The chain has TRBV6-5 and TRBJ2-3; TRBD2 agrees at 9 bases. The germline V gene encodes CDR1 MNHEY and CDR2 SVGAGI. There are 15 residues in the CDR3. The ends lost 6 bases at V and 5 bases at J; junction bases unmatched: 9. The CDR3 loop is CASSPSAGGRDTQYF. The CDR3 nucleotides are TGTGCCAGCAGCCCATCAGCGGGAGGAAGAGATACGCAGTATTTT.

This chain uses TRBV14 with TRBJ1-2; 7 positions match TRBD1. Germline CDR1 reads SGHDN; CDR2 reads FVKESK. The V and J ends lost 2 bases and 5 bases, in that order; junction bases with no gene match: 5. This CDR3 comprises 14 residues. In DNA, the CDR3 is TGTGCCAGCAGCCAACGACAGGGTCCATATGGCTACACCTTC. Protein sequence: CASSQRQGPYGYTF.

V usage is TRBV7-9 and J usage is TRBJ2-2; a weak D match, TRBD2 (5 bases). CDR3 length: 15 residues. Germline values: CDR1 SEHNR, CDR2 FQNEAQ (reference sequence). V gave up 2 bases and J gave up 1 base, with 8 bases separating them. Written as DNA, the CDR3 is TGTGCCAGCAGCTTAATCGGGGAGAACACCGGGGAGCTGTTTTTT. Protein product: CASSLIGENTGELFF.

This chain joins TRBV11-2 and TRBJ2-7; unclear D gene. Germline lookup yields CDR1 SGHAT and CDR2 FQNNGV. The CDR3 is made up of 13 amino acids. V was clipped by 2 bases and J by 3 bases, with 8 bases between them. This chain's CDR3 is CASSLSRGYEQYF. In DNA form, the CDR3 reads TGTGCCAGCAGCTTATCAAGAGGCTACGAGCAGTACTTC.